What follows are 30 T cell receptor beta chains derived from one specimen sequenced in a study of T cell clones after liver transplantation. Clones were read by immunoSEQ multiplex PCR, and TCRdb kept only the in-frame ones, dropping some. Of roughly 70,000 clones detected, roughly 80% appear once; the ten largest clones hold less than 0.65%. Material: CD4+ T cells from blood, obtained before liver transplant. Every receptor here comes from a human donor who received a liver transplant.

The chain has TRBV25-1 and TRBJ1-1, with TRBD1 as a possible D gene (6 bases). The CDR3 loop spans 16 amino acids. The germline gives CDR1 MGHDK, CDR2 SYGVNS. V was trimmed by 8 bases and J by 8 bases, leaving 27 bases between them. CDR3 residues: CASGTDSFSSGQEAFF. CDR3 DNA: TGTGCCAGCGGGACGGACAGTTTCTCGTCGGGTCAGGAAGCTTTCTTT.

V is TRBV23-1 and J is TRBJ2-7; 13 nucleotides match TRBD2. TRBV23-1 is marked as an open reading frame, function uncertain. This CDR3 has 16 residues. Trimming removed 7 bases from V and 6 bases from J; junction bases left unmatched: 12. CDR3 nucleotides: TGCGCCAGCAAGAGGACTAGCGGGAGTAGAACGGCCGAGCAGTACTTC. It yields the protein CASKRTSGSRTAEQYF.

CDR3 nucleotides: TGTGCCAGCAGTACCGGTGATTATGGCTACACCTTC. Translated: CASSTGDYGYTF. The V and J genes are TRBV5-6 and TRBJ1-2; D remains ambiguous. Trimming removed 5 bases at V and 5 bases at J, with 10 bases between. Germline CDR1 reads SGHDT; CDR2 reads YYEEEE. CDR3 length: 12 amino acids. The variable domain in full, with the rest retrieved from reference TRBV5-6 and TRBJ1-2, is DAGVTQSPTHLIKTRGQQVTLRCSPKSGHDTVSWYQQALGQGPQFIFQYYEEEERQRGNFPDRFSGHQFPNYSSELNVNALLLGDSALYLCASSTGDYGYTFGSGTRLTVV.

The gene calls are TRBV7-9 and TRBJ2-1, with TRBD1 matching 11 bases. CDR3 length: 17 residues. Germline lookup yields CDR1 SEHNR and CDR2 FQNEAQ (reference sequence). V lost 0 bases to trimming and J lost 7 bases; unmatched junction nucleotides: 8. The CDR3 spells CASSLAARTGGRNEQFF. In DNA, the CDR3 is TGTGCCAGCAGCTTAGCCGCCAGGACAGGGGGCAGGAATGAGCAGTTCTTC.

As DNA, the CDR3 is TGTGCCAGTAGTATATTGGGGGGACAGGGTTTCTACAATGAGCAGTTCTTC. Residues: CASSILGGQGFYNEQFF. The J gene is TRBJ2-1, the V gene TRBV19; the match to TRBD1 covers 9 bases. Germline CDR1 reads LNHDA; CDR2 reads SQIVND (reference sequence). Unmatched junction bases numbered 8, after V lost 2 bases and J lost 3 bases. CDR3 size: 17 residues.

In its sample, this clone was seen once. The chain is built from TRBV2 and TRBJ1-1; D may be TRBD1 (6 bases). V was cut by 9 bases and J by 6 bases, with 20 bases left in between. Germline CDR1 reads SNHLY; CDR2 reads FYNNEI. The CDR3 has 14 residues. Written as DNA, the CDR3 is TGTGCCAGAAGGGTGGGGCAGGGGTCGGCTGAAGCTTTCTTT. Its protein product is CARRVGQGSAEAFF.

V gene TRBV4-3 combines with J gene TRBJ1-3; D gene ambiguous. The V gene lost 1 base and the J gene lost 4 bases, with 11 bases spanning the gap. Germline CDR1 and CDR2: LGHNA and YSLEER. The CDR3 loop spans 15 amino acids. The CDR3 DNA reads TGCGCCAGCAGCCAAGCCGAGCGGGGAGGAAACACCATATATTTT. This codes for CASSQAERGGNTIYF.

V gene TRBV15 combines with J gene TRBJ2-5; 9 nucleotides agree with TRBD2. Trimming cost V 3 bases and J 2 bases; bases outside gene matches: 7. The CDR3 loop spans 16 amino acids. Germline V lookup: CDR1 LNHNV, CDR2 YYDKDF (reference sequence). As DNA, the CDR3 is TGTGCCACCAGCAGGTTTACTAGCGGGTCTCAAGAGACCCAGTACTTC. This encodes CATSRFTSGSQETQYF.

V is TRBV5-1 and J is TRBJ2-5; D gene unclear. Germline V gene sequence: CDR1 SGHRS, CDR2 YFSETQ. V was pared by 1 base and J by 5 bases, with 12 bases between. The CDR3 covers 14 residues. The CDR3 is CASSLQPVSETQYF. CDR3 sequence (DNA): TGCGCCAGCAGCTTGCAGCCGGTATCGGAGACCCAGTACTTC.

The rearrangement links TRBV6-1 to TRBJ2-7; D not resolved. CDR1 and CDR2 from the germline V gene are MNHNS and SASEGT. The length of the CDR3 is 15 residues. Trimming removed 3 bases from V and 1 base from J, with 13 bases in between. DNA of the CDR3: TGTGCCAGCAGTGAGGAGCCCGTCAATTCCTACGAGCAGTACTTC. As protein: CASSEEPVNSYEQYF.

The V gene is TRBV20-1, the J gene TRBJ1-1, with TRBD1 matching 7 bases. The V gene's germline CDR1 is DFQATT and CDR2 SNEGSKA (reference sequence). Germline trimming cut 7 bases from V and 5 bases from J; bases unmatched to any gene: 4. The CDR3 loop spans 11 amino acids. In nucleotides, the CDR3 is TGCAGTGGACAGGGAAGAACTGAAGCTTTCTTT. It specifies CSGQGRTEAFF.

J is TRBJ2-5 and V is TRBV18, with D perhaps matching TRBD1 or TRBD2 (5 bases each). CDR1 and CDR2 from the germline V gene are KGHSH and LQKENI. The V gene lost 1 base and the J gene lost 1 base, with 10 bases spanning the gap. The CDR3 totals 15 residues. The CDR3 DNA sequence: TGTGCCAGCTCACCACGTCGGGGCAGCCAAGAGACCCAGTACTTC. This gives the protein CASSPRRGSQETQYF.

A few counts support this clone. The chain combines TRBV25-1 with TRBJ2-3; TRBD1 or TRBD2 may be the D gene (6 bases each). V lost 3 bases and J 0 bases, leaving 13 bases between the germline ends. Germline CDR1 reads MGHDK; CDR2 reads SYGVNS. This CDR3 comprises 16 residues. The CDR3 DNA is TGTGCCAGCAGTGACTCGGGGGCGGCAAGCACAGATACGCAGTATTTT. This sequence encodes CASSDSGAASTDTQYF.

The CDR3 is CASSSLAGVKRNEQFF. CDR3 DNA sequence: TGTGCCAGTAGTTCTTTAGCGGGAGTGAAGAGGAATGAGCAGTTCTTC. This sequence joins TRBV19 and TRBJ2-1; 9 nucleotides line up with TRBD2. This CDR3 comprises 16 residues. J was trimmed by 7 bases and V by 5 bases; bases with no gene match: 12. Germline CDR1 and CDR2: LNHDA and SQIVND (reference sequence). Looking up the rest from reference TRBV19 and TRBJ2-1 gives the full variable domain: DGGITQSPKYLFRKEGQNVTLSCEQNLNHDAMYWYRQDPGQGLRLIYYSQIVNDFQKGDIAEGYSVSREKKESFPLTVTSAQKNPTAFYLCASSSLAGVKRNEQFFGPGTRLTVL.

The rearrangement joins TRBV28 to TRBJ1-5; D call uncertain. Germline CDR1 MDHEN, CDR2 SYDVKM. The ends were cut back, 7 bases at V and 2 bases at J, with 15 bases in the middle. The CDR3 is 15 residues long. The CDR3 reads CASNTVERRNQPQHF. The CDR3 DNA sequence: TGTGCCAGCAATACAGTCGAGCGTCGCAATCAGCCCCAGCATTTT. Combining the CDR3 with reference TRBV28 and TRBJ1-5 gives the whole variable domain DVKVTQSSRYLVKRTGEKVFLECVQDMDHENMFWYRQDPGLGLRLIYFSYDVKMKEKGDIPEGYSVSREKKERFSLILESASTNQTSMYLCASNTVERRNQPQHFGDGTRLSIL.

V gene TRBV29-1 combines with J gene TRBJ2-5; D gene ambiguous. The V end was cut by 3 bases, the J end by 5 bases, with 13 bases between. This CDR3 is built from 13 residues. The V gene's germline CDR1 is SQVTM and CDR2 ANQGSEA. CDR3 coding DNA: TGCAGCGTTGACAGGCCGCCTTCGGAGACCCAGTACTTC. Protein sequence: CSVDRPPSETQYF.

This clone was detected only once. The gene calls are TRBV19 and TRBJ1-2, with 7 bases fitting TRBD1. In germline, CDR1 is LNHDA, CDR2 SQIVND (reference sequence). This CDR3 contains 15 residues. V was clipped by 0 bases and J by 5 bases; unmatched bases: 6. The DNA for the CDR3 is TGTGCCAGTAGTATAGAAGGGACAGTTCCGTATGGCTACACCTTC. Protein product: CASSIEGTVPYGYTF.

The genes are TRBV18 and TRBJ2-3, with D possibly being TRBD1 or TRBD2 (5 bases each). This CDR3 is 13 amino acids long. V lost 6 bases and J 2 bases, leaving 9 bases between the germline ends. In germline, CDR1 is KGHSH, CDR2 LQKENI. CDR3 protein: CASSAGTTDTQYF. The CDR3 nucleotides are TGTGCCAGCTCGGCTGGGACCACAGATACGCAGTATTTT.

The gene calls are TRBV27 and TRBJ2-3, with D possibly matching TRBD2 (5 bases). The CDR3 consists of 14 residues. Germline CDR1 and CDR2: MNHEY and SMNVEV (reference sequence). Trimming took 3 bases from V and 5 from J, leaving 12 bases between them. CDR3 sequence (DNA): TGTGCCAGCAGTTTTCTAGCCGGTCAAGATACGCAGTATTTT. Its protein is CASSFLAGQDTQYF.

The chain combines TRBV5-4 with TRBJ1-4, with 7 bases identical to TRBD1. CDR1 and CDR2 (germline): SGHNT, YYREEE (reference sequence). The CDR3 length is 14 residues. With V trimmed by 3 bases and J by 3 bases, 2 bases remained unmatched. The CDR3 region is CASSYTGANEKLFF. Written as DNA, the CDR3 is TGTGCCAGCAGCTACACAGGGGCTAATGAAAAACTGTTTTTT.

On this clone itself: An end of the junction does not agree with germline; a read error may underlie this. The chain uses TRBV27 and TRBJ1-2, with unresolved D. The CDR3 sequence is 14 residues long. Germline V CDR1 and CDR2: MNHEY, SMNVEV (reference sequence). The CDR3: CASSLLAGSDGYTF. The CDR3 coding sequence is TGTGCCAGTAGTTTATTGGCAGGATCTGATGGCTACACCTTC.

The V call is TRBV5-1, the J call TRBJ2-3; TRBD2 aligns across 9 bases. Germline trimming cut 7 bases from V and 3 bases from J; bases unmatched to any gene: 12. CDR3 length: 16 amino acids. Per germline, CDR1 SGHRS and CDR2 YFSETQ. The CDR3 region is CASATSIAGETDTQYF. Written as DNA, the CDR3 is TGCGCCAGCGCGACTTCCATAGCGGGAGAGACAGATACGCAGTATTTT.

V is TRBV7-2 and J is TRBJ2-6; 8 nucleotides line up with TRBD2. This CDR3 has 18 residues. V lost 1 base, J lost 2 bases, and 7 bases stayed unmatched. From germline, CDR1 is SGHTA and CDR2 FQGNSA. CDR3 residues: CASSLVPRGLAGANVLTF. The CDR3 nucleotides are TGTGCCAGCAGCTTAGTCCCCAGGGGACTAGCTGGGGCCAACGTCCTGACTTTC.

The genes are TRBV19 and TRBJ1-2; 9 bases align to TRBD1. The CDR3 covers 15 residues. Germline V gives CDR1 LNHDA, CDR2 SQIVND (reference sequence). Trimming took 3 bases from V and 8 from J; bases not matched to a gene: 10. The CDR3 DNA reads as TGTGCCAGTAGTATTGGGACAGGGAGCCATCTGGGCTACACCTTC. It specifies CASSIGTGSHLGYTF. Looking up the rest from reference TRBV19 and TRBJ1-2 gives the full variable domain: DGGITQSPKYLFRKEGQNVTLSCEQNLNHDAMYWYRQDPGQGLRLIYYSQIVNDFQKGDIAEGYSVSREKKESFPLTVTSAQKNPTAFYLCASSIGTGSHLGYTFGSGTRLTVV.

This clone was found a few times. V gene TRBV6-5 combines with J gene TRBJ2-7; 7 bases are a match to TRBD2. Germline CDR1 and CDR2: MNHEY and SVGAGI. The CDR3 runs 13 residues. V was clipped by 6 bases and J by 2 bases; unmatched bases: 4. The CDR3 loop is CASRREAPYEQYF. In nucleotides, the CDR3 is TGTGCCAGCAGACGGGAGGCCCCCTACGAGCAGTACTTC.

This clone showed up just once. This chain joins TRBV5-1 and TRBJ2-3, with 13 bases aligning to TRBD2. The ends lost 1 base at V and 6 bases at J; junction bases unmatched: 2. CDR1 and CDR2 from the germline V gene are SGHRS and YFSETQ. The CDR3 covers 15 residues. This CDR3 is CASSLRTSGSDTQYF. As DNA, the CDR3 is TGCGCCAGCAGCTTGAGGACTAGCGGGAGTGATACGCAGTATTTT.

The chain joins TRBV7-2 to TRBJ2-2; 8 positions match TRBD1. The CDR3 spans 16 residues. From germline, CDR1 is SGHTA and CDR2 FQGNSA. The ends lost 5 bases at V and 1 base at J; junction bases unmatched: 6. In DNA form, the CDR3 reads TGTGCCAGCAGCCCTAGGGGACAGGTGAACACCGGGGAGCTGTTTTTT. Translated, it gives CASSPRGQVNTGELFF.

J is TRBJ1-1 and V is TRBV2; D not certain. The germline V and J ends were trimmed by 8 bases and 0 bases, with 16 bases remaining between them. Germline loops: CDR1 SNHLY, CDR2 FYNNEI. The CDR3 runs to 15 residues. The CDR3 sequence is CASVEDRAMNTEAFF. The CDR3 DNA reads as TGTGCCAGCGTGGAGGATCGCGCCATGAACACTGAAGCTTTCTTT.

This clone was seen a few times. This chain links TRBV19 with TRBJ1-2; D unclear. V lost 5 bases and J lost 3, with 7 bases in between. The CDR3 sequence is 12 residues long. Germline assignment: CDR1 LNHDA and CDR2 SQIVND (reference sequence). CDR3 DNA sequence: TGTGCCAGTAGTGTTTCCTACTATGGCTACACCTTC. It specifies CASSVSYYGYTF.

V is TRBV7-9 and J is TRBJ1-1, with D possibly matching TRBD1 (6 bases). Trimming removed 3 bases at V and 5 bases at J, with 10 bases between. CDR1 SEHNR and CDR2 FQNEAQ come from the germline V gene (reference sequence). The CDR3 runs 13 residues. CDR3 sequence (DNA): TGTGCCAGCAGCTTTTCCCAGGGGACTGAAGCTTTCTTT. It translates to CASSFSQGTEAFF.